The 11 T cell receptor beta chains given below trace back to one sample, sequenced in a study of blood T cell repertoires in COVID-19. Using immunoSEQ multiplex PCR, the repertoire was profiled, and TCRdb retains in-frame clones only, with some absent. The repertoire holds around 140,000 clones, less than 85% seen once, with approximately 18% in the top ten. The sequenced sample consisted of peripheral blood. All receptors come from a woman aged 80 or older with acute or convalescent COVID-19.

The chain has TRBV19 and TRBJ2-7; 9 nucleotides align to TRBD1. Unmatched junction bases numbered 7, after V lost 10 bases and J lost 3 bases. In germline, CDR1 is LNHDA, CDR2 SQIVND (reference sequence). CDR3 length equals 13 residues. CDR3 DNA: TGTGCCACCCACCGACAGGGGGGCTACGAGCAGTACTTC. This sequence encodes CATHRQGGYEQYF.

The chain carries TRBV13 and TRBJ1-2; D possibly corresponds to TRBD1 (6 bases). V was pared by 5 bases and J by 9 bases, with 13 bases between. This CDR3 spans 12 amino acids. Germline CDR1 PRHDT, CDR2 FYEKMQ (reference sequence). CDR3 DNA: TGTGCCAGCAGCCCAAGGACAGATAGCTACACCTTC. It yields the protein CASSPRTDSYTF.

The CDR3 loop reads CASSLPGTGGAGNTIYF. In DNA, the CDR3 is TGCGCCAGCAGCTTGCCCGGGACAGGGGGCGCCGGAAACACCATATATTTT. The chain couples TRBV5-1 to TRBJ1-3; 12 bases line up with TRBD1. Germline assignment: CDR1 SGHRS and CDR2 YFSETQ. Trimming took 1 base from V and 4 from J; bases not matched to a gene: 6. The CDR3 has 17 amino acids.

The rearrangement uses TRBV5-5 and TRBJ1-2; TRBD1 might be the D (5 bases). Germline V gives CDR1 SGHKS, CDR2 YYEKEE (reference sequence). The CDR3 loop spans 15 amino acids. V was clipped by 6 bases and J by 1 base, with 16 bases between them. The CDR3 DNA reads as TGTGCCAGCAACGAGGGCGGGACCGTTAACTATGGCTACACCTTC. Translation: CASNEGGTVNYGYTF.

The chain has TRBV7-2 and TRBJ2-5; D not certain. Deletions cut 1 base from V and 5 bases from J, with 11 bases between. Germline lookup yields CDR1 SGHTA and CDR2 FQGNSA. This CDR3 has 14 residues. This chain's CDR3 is CASSLVRVWETQYF. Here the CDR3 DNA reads TGTGCCAGCAGCTTAGTACGGGTTTGGGAGACCCAGTACTTC. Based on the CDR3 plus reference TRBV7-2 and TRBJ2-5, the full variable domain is GAGVSQSPSNKVTEKGKDVELRCDPISGHTALYWYRQSLGQGLEFLIYFQGNSAPDKSGLPSDRFSAERTGGSVSTLTIQRTQQEDSAVYLCASSLVRVWETQYFGPGTRLLVL.

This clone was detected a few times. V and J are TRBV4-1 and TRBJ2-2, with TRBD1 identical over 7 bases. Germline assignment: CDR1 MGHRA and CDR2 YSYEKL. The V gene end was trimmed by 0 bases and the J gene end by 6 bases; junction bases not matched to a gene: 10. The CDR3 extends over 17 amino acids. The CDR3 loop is CASSQDRGTGAAGELFF. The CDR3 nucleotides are TGCGCCAGCAGCCAAGATCGAGGTACAGGGGCGGCCGGGGAGCTGTTTTTT.

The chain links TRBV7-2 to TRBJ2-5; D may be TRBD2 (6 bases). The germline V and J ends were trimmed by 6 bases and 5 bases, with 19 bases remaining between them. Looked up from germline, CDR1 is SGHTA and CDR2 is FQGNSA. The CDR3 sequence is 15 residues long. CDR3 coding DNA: TGTGCCAGCAGTTGGGGTGGCCTAGCGCTCGAGACCCAGTACTTC. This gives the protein CASSWGGLALETQYF.

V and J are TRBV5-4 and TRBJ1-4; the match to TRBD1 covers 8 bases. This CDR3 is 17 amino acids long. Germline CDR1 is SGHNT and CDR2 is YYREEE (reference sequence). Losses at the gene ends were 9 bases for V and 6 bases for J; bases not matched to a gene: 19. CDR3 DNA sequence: TGTGCCACCGAGCAGGAGGTTAACAGGGGGGGTTATGAAAAACTGTTTTTT. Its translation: CATEQEVNRGGYEKLFF.

As DNA, the CDR3 is TGCGCCAGCAGCCAAGGGTCCCCACTAGCGGCGAACACCGGGGAGCTGTTTTTT. It codes for CASSQGSPLAANTGELFF. This chain links TRBV4-1 with TRBJ2-2; 8 bases are shared with TRBD2. Germline CDR1 reads MGHRA; CDR2 reads YSYEKL. The V and J ends lost 1 base and 0 bases, in that order; junction bases with no gene match: 7. This CDR3 region has 18 residues.

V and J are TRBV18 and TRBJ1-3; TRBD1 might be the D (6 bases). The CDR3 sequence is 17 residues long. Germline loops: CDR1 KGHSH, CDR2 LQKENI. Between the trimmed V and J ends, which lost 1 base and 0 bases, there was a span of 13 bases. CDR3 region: CASSPLPGDGSGNTIYF. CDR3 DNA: TGTGCCAGCTCACCACTCCCAGGGGACGGCTCTGGAAACACCATATATTTT.

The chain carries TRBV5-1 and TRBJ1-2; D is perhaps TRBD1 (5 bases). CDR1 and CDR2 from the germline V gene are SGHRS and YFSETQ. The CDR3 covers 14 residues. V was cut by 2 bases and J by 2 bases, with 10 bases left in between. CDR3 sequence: CASSFTGGNYGYTF. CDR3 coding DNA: TGCGCCAGCAGCTTTACCGGGGGAAACTATGGCTACACCTTC.